This TCR beta chain was documented in a study of blood T cells in healthy people across ages. It was with a sample-barcoded 5' primer and a J-beta primer mix that a second PCR of roughly 7 to 11 cycles was run. A template-switch adaptor that had 12 random nucleotides put a tag on each cDNA molecule. Via MiXCR, TCRdb re-called the 5' RACE reads, giving one row per CDR3 protein. The sample carries 1.5 million or so distinct CDR3 sequences, 35% to 45% recorded once. This clonotype appeared a few times. Its cognate antigen is unknown. This CDR3 is 15 amino acids long. Trimming cost V 0 bases and J 0 bases, with 9 bases left between them. The germline CDR1 and CDR2 sequences are SGHDT and YYEEEE. Whole-study results and caveats: Among long-lived donors, naive CD4+ cells were more numerous and diversity higher than in aged donors.

This clonotype was sampled from a young woman in good health. The chain is built from TRBV5-6 and TRBJ1-1, with D hard to call. The sample consisted of blood. The CDR3 sequence is CASSLVARMNTEAFF. CDR3 nucleotides: TGTGCCAGCAGCTTGGTAGCGCGGATGAACACTGAAGCTTTCTTT.